A single T cell receptor (beta chain) is shown here with its context. Germline CDR1 LGHNA, CDR2 YNFKEQ. The CDR3 covers 17 residues. V shed 7 bases and J 4 bases; nucleotides not matched to a gene: 11. The entry originates in a study of OX40 agonist ivuxolimab in advanced cancers. TCRdb's table, derived via immunoSEQ multiplex PCR, lists solely in-frame clones and lacks some. This table has about 78,000 clones, roughly nine tenths appearing once. The receptor was isolated from an adult with an advanced solid tumor such as melanoma, head and neck, liver or kidney cancer. The material was CD4+ or CD8+ T cells sorted from blood, obtained in a trial of the OX40 agonist ivuxolimab. V usage is TRBV4-2 and J usage is TRBJ2-3, with TRBD2 matching 13 bases. The DNA for the CDR3 is TGTGCCAGCACCTTGTTAGGACTAGCGGGAGTCGCAGATACGCAGTATTTT. It translates to CASTLLGLAGVADTQYF.